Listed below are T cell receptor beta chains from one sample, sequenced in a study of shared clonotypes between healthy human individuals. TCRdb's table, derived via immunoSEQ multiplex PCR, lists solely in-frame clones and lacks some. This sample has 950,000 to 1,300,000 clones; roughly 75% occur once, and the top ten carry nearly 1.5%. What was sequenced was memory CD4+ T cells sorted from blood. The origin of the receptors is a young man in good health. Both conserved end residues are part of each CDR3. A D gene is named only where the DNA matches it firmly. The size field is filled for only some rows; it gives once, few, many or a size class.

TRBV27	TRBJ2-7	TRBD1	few	CASYGTGVREQYF	TGTGCCAGCTACGGGACAGGGGTGCGCGAGCAGTACTTC
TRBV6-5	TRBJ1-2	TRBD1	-	CASSSRTGGVDGYTF	TGTGCCAGCAGTTCTCGGACAGGGGGAGTTGATGGCTACACCTTC
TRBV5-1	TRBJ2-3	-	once	CASSAGQGGTDTQYF	TGCGCCAGCAGCGCGGGGCAGGGTGGCACAGATACGCAGTATTTT
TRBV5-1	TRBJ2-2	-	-	CASSPTRADTGELFF	TGCGCCAGCAGCCCTACCAGGGCGGACACCGGGGAGCTGTTTTTT
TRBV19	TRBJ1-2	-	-	CASSITRFGYTF	TGTGCCAGTAGTATAACCCGCTTTGGCTACACCTTC
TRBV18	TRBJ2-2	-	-	CASSTQTGNTGELFF	TGTGCCAGCTCAACCCAGACAGGGAACACCGGGGAGCTGTTTTTT
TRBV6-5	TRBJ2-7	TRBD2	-	CASSRRTSGIYEQYF	TGTGCCAGCAGTAGGAGGACTAGCGGGATCTACGAGCAGTACTTC
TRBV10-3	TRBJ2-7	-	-	CAISESVAPPNLYF	TGTGCCATCAGTGAGTCGGTTGCCCCTCCGAATCTGTACTTC
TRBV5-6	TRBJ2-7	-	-	CASSQGGLVNYEQYF	TGTGCCAGCAGTCAAGGGGGTCTGGTTAACTACGAGCAGTACTTC
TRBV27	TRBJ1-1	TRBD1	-	CASSSLQGAVNTEAFF	TGTGCCAGCAGTTCCCTACAGGGGGCGGTGAACACTGAAGCTTTCTTT
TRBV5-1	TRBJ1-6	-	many	CASSLLDTSNNSPLHF	TGCGCCAGCAGCCTCCTGGACACGTCTAATAATTCACCCCTCCACTTT
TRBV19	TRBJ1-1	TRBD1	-	CASSRTGVANTEAFF	TGTGCCAGTAGTCGGACAGGGGTTGCGAACACTGAAGCTTTCTTT
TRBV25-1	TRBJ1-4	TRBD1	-	CASSELRGGGEKLFF	TGTGCCAGCAGTGAATTACGAGGGGGCGGTGAAAAACTGTTTTTT
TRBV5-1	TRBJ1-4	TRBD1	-	CASTTGRTNEKLFF	TGCGCCAGCACGACAGGGCGGACTAATGAAAAACTGTTTTTT
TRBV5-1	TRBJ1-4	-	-	CASSLGGNNEKLFF	TGCGCCAGCAGCTTGGGCGGTAATAATGAAAAACTGTTTTTT
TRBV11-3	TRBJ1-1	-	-	CASSFVERGRTEAFF	TGTGCCAGCAGCTTCGTCGAGAGGGGCAGGACCGAAGCTTTCTTT
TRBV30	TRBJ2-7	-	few	CALTPGGFEQYF	TGTGCCTTGACTCCCGGGGGCTTCGAGCAGTACTTC
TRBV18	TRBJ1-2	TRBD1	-	CASSPLGQGEDYGYTF	TGTGCCAGCTCACCACTAGGACAGGGGGAGGACTATGGCTACACCTTC
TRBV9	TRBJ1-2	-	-	CASMGGLYGYTF	TGTGCCAGCATGGGGGGCCTCTATGGCTACACCTTC
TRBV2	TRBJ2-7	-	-	CASSLNSRGEQYF	TGTGCCAGCAGCTTAAATTCTCGGGGCGAGCAGTACTTC
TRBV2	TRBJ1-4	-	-	CASSEEVSEKLFF	TGTGCCAGCAGTGAAGAAGTGAGTGAAAAACTGTTTTTT
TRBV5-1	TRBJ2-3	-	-	CASLSGLSTDTQYF	TGCGCCAGTCTGAGCGGCCTCAGCACAGATACGCAGTATTTT
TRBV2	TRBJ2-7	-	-	CASSAGPQPYEQYF	TGTGCCAGCAGTGCAGGGCCCCAACCCTACGAGCAGTACTTC
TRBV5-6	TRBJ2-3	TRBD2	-	CASSSSGRKSTDTQYF	TGTGCCAGCAGCTCTAGCGGGAGGAAAAGCACAGATACGCAGTATTTT
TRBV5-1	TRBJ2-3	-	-	CASSLRGRDTDTQYF	TGCGCCAGCAGCTTGCGTGGCAGGGACACAGATACGCAGTATTTT
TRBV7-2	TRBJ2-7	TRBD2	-	CASSLSGAAYEQYF	TGTGCCAGCAGCTTAAGCGGGGCGGCCTACGAGCAGTACTTC
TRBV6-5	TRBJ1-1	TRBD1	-	CASSSQGAGTEAFF	TGTGCCAGCAGTTCGCAGGGGGCGGGGACTGAAGCTTTCTTT
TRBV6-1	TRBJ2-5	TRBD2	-	CASWLSGGPVETQYF	TGTGCCAGCTGGTTGAGCGGGGGGCCTGTTGAGACCCAGTACTTC
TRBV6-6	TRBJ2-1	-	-	CASSYSMGGEQFF	TGTGCCAGCAGTTACTCGATGGGGGGTGAGCAGTTCTTC
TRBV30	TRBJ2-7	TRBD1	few	CAWSRDSEQYF	TGTGCCTGGAGCCGGGACAGCGAGCAGTACTTC
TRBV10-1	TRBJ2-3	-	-	CASSDPSADTQYF	TGCGCCAGCAGTGACCCGTCGGCAGATACGCAGTATTTT
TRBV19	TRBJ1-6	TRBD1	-	CASSIEGQGNSPLHF	TGTGCCAGTAGTATAGAGGGACAGGGGAATTCACCCCTCCACTTT
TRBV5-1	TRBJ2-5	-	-	CASSSRGTLRETQYF	TGCGCCAGCAGCAGCCGCGGGACTCTCCGGGAGACCCAGTACTTC
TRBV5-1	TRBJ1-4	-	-	CASSYISGAGEKLFF	TGCGCCAGCAGCTATATCTCAGGGGCGGGTGAAAAACTGTTTTTT
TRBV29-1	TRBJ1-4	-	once	CSVAPPGEKLFF	TGCAGCGTTGCCCCCCCAGGTGAAAAACTGTTTTTT
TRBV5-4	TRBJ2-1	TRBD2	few	CASSFEPSGTREQFF	TGTGCCAGCAGCTTCGAACCTAGCGGGACCAGGGAGCAGTTCTTC
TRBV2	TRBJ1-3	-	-	CASSAAGPGNTIYF	TGTGCCAGCAGTGCGGCAGGGCCTGGAAACACCATATATTTT
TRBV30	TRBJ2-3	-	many	CAWRPGTTDTQYF	TGTGCCTGGAGACCCGGGACTACAGATACGCAGTATTTT
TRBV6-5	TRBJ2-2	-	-	CASTTTTNTGELFF	TGTGCCAGCACCACTACAACGAACACCGGGGAGCTGTTTTTT
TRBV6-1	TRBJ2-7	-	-	CASREPPGGTQSSYEQYF	TGTGCCAGCAGGGAACCCCCCGGTGGGACCCAGAGCTCCTACGAGCAGTACTTC
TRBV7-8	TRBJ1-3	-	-	CASSPHTGEISGNTIYF	TGTGCCAGCAGCCCGCACACGGGGGAGATCTCTGGAAACACCATATATTTT
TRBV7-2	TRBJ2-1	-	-	CASSLAALGYSNEQFF	TGTGCCAGCAGCTTAGCCGCGCTGGGTTATAGCAATGAGCAGTTCTTC
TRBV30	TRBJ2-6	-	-	CAWRSLGGANVLTF	TGTGCCTGGAGGAGTTTGGGTGGGGCCAACGTCCTGACTTTC
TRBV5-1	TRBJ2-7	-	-	CASSLGGTSMEQYF	TGCGCCAGCAGCTTGGGCGGGACTTCCATGGAGCAGTACTTC
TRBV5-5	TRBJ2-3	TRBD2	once	CASSFRTLAGVQYF	TGTGCCAGCAGCTTCAGAACCCTAGCGGGGGTTCAGTATTTT
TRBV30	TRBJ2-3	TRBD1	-	CAWSVGTGGSDTQYF	TGTGCCTGGAGTGTAGGGACAGGGGGTTCAGATACGCAGTATTTT
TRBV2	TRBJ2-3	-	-	CASRGTRTDTQYF	TGTGCCAGCAGGGGGACACGCACAGATACGCAGTATTTT
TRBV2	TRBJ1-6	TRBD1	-	CARDQGARNSPLHF	TGTGCCAGAGATCAGGGGGCGCGGAATTCACCCCTCCACTTT
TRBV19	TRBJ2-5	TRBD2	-	CASRKNWGGQETQYF	TGTGCCAGTAGGAAGAACTGGGGGGGCCAAGAGACCCAGTACTTC
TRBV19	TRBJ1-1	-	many	CASTGGRFAEAFF	TGTGCCAGTACCGGGGGGCGGTTCGCTGAAGCTTTCTTT
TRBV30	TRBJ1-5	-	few	CAWSDTSNQPQHF	TGTGCCTGGAGCGACACTAGCAATCAGCCCCAGCATTTT
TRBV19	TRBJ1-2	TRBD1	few	CASRDRGLNYGYTF	TGTGCCAGTAGGGACAGGGGATTGAACTATGGCTACACCTTC
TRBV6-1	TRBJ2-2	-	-	CASSAPSFGGELFF	TGTGCCAGCAGTGCTCCGTCCTTCGGGGGGGAGCTGTTTTTT
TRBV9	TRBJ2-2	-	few	CASSEAGGSNTGELFF	TGTGCCAGCAGCGAGGCCGGCGGATCGAACACCGGGGAGCTGTTTTTT